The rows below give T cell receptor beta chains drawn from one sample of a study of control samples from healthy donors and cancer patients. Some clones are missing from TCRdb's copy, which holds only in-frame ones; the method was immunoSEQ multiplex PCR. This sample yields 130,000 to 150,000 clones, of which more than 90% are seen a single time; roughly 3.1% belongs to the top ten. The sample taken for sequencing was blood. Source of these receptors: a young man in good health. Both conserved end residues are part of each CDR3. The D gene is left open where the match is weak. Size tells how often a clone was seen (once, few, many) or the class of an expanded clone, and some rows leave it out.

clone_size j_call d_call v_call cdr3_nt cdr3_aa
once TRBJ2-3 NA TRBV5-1 TGCGCCAGCAGCCCCCTGGTTTCTAGCACAGATACGCAGTATTTT CASSPLVSSTDTQYF
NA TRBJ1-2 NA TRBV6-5 TGTGCCAGCAGGCAGCCCGGCAGGGGCTATGGCTACACCTTC CASRQPGRGYGYTF
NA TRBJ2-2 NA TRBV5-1 TGCGCCAGCAGCTCTGTCGTAGGCACCGGGGAGCTGTTTTTT CASSSVVGTGELFF
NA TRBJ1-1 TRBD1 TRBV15 TGTGCCACCAGCAGAGATGGTTGGGACAGTACTGAAGCTTTCTTT CATSRDGWDSTEAFF
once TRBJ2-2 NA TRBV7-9 TGTGCCAGCAGCTCCGATAGGGGGGAGGACACCGGGGAGCTGTTTTTT CASSSDRGEDTGELFF
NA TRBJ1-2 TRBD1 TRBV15 TGTGCCACCAGCCGAGTTGAGGGGACAGCAGTCTACACCTTC CATSRVEGTAVYTF
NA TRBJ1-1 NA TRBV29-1 TGCAGCGTTGTAGTGGGCCCCAATCAAGTTTTCTTT CSVVVGPNQVFF
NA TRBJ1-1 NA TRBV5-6 TGTGCCAGCAGCTCGACGACGGTGAACACTGAAGCTTTCTTT CASSSTTVNTEAFF
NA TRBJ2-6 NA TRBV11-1 TGTGCCAGCAGTTGGGGGCCGGGCCTTGGGGCCAACGTCCTGACTTTC CASSWGPGLGANVLTF
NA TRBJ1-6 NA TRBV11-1 TGTGCCAGCAGCTTAAGACAGAATTCACCCCTCCACTTT CASSLRQNSPLHF
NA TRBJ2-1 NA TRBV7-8 TGTGCCAGCAGCTTAGTCTTGTGGGGGCAGTTCTTC CASSLVLWGQFF
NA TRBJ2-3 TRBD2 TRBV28 TGTGCCAGCAGTAACCCAAAACTAGCGGGGAGCACAGATACGCAGTATTTT CASSNPKLAGSTDTQYF
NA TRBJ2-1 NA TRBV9 TGTGCCAGCAGCGGACGGGGACCGAGCCCCTTCAATGAGCAGTTCTTC CASSGRGPSPFNEQFF
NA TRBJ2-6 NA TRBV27 TGTGCCAGCAGTTTATCGAGTGGCTCTGGGGCCAACGTCCTGACTTTC CASSLSSGSGANVLTF
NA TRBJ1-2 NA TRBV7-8 TGTGCCAGCAGCTCCGCTGGTGGCTACACCTTC CASSSAGGYTF
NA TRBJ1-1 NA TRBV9 TGTGCCAGCAGCGTAGGACAGACGAACACTGAAGCTTTCTTT CASSVGQTNTEAFF
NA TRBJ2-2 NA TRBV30 TGTGCCTACAGGGCCTCGAACACCGGGGAGCTGTTTTTT CAYRASNTGELFF
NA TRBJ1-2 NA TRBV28 TGTGCCAGCACCTCCTCCGGGAACGGCTACACCTTC CASTSSGNGYTF
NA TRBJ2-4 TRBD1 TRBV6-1 TGTGCCAGCAGTGAAGGTCTAGGGGGCGGTGACATTCAGTACTTC CASSEGLGGGDIQYF
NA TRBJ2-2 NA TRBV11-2 TGTGCCAGCAGCCTAGACGCCGGGGCGAACACCGGGGAGCTGTTTTTT CASSLDAGANTGELFF
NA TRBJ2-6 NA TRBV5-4 TGTGCCAGCAGCGCCCAGAGATTGGGTGCTGGGGCCAACGTCCTGACTTTC CASSAQRLGAGANVLTF
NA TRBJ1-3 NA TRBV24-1 TGTGCCACCAGTGATTTGCTAGGAAACACCATATATTTT CATSDLLGNTIYF
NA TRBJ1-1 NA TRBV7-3 TGTGCCAGCAGCTTATTGGGACGGGGGAACACTGAAGCTTTCTTT CASSLLGRGNTEAFF
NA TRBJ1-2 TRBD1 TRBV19 TGTGCCAGTAGCCAGGGGGGTAACTATGGCTACACCTTC CASSQGGNYGYTF
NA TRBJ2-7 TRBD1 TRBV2 TGTGCCAGCCGAGTGGGACAGGGGCCCCCAGAGCAGTACTTC CASRVGQGPPEQYF
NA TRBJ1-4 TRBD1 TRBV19 TGTGCCAGTAGTTCCGGGACAGATGAAAAACTGTTTTTT CASSSGTDEKLFF
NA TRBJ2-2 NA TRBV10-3 TGTGCCATCAGTGAGTCAGGATATAGGGCCGGGGAGCTGTTTTTT CAISESGYRAGELFF
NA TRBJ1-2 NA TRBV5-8 TGTGCCAGCAGCCGCGGGACATCCTTGCAGGATGGCTACACCTTC CASSRGTSLQDGYTF
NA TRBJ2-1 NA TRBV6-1 TGTGCCAGCAGTGAAGATGAGGGGAGGCCCTACAATGAGCAGTTCTTC CASSEDEGRPYNEQFF
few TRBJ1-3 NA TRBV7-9 TGTGCCAGCAGCTTAGGAGACACCATATATTTT CASSLGDTIYF
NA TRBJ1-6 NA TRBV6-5 TGTGCCAGCGGGGCGGGGAGCTCCTATAATTCACCCCTCCACTTT CASGAGSSYNSPLHF
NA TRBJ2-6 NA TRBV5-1 TGCGCCAGCAGCTCCCAGAGTAACTCTGGGGCCAACGTCCTGACTTTC CASSSQSNSGANVLTF
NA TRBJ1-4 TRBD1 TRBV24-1 TGTGCCACCAGTCGGGGACAGGGGGCGGAAAAACTGTTTTTT CATSRGQGAEKLFF
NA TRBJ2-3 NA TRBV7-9 TGTGCCAGCAGCCCGCAAGCGACCAGATTGAGGGGTGGCACAGATACGCAGTATTTT CASSPQATRLRGGTDTQYF
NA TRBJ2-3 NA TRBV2 TGTGCCAGCGACGGGGGCACAGATACGCAGTATTTT CASDGGTDTQYF
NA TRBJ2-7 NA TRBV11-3 TGTGCCAGCAGCTTAGCGGGAAACCACTACGAGCAGTACTTC CASSLAGNHYEQYF
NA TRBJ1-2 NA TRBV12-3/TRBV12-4 TGTGCCAGCAGCTTAGACAGACCCTATGGCTACACCTTC CASSLDRPYGYTF
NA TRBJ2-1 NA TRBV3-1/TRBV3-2 TGTGCCAGCAGCCAACCGAGGAGCTCCTACAATGAGCAGTTCTTC CASSQPRSSYNEQFF
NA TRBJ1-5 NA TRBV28 TGTGCCAGCAGTCCTCGGTTTGGAGGTCAGCCCCAGCATTTT CASSPRFGGQPQHF
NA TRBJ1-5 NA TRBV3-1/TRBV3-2 TGTGCCAGCAGCCCGAATGGGGGCGAGAATCAGCCCCAGCATTTT CASSPNGGENQPQHF
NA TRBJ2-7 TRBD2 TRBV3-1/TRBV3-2 TGTGCCAGCAGCTTGGGGCCGGGACTAGCGGGGGGGAGCTCCTACGAGCAGTACTTC CASSLGPGLAGGSSYEQYF
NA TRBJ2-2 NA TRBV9 TGTGCCAGCAGCCCCAGGGAAGCAGCGAACACCGGGGAGCTGTTTTTT CASSPREAANTGELFF
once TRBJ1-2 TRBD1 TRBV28 TGTGCCAGCAGTTCCTTGACAGGGGAGCCGAACTATGGCTACACCTTC CASSSLTGEPNYGYTF
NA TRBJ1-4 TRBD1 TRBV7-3 TGTGCCAGCAGCGCCGGACAGGGAGGGAATGAAAAACTGTTTTTT CASSAGQGGNEKLFF
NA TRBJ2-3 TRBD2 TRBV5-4 TGTGCCAGCAGCCTCGACGGCGGGGGGGGTCCAGATACGCAGTATTTT CASSLDGGGGPDTQYF
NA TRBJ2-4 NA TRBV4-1 TGCGCCAGCAGCCCACGAGATGAGTCCAAAAACATTCAGTACTTC CASSPRDESKNIQYF
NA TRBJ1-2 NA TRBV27 TGTGCCAGCAGTTTAACCGGCGCAGGGTTCTCTGGCTACACCTTC CASSLTGAGFSGYTF
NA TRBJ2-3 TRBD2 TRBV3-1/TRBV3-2 TGTGCCAGCAGCCAAGCCCCTAGCGGGGTAGTGGATACGCAGTATTTT CASSQAPSGVVDTQYF
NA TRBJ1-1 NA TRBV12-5 TGTGCTAGTGGGGACAGCATGAACACTGAAGCTTTCTTT CASGDSMNTEAFF